In this sample, the clone carrying this TCR beta chain turned up many times. Amplification targeted TCR beta CDR3 regions from RNA transcripts. TCR CDR3 underwent first-round RT-PCR with the HTBI primer set. TCRdb recomputed calls from the multiplex PCR reads with MiXCR, one row per CDR3 protein. The data contain under 400,000 distinct CDR3 sequences, about 21% of them seen just once; the ten biggest clones take up 50%. This specimen comes from a study of T cells in Graves' hyperthyroidism and ophthalmopathy. The overall study: Specimen type is peripheral blood, collected at initial diagnosis prior to any treatment.

Trimming removed 4 bases at V and 0 bases at J, with 12 bases between. Germline V CDR1 and CDR2: SQVTM, ANQGSEA. CDR3 length equals 14 residues. The study excluded patients with uncontrolled infection, other autoimmune disease, pregnancy or lactation. The PBMCs studied were ones that came from 10 ml fresh peripheral blood. The receptor comes from a woman aged 45-65 years with Graves' hyperthyroidism. Sequenced material: blood. The V and J genes are TRBV29-1 and TRBJ1-1, with D maybe TRBD1 (5 bases). CDR3 amino acids: CSVGRPGMNTEAFF. DNA for the CDR3: TGCAGCGTTGGGAGGCCAGGGATGAACACTGAAGCTTTCTTT.